The 17 T cell receptor beta chains below all came from one sample that was sequenced in a study of T-cell memory formation after mild COVID-19. TCRdb used MiXCR to reprocess the 5' RACE reads, holding one entry per CDR3 protein. The sample consists of 65,000 to 90,000 distinct CDR3 sequences, about 13% of them appearing once. Input material: PBMCs or a T cell subset sorted from them (not recorded which). Every receptor here comes from a man younger than 35 who had mild COVID-19 (a few samples of this study predate the infection). Cell type and time point are not known.

The gene calls are TRBV5-6 and TRBJ2-2; D remains ambiguous. The germline V and J ends were trimmed by 4 bases and 13 bases, with 11 bases remaining between them. This CDR3 is 11 amino acids long. Germline V CDR1 and CDR2: SGHDT, YYEEEE. CDR3: CASSGGSGLFF. The CDR3 region has the DNA TGTGCCAGCAGCGGCGGAAGTGGGCTGTTTTTT.

The chain joins TRBV6-2 or TRBV6-3 to TRBJ2-7; a possible D gene is TRBD1 (6 bases). Per the germline V gene, CDR1 is MNHEY and CDR2 is SVGEGT. The CDR3 is made up of 11 amino acids. V lost 2 bases and J lost 12, with 11 bases in between. The CDR3 region has the DNA TGTGCCAGCAGTTACGGGGGACAACTGTACGTC. This encodes CASSYGGQLYV.

V usage is TRBV7-6 and J usage is TRBJ2-3, with 7 bases aligning to TRBD2. The V and J ends lost 3 bases and 3 bases, in that order; junction bases with no gene match: 9. Germline CDR1 reads SGHVS; CDR2 reads FNYEAQ. The CDR3 loop spans 16 amino acids. The CDR3 DNA follows: TGTGCCAGCAGCTTCTCCGGACTAGAAGTAACAGATACGCAGTATTTT. Amino acids: CASSFSGLEVTDTQYF.

The V call is TRBV5-1, the J call TRBJ2-7; 8 nucleotides line up with TRBD1. The germline V gene has CDR1 SGHRS and CDR2 YFSETQ. V trimming: 0 bases; J trimming: 2 bases; junction bases outside the gene matches: 10. The CDR3 length is 17 residues. CDR3 coding DNA: TGCGCCAGCAGCTTGGGAGACCAGGGGGCATGGACCTACGAGCAGTACTTC. It codes for CASSLGDQGAWTYEQYF.

The chain recombines TRBV6-1 with TRBJ2-1; D remains ambiguous. This CDR3 is built from 14 residues. V was cut by 2 bases and J by 6 bases, with 11 bases left in between. Per the germline V gene, CDR1 is MNHNS and CDR2 is SASEGT. CDR3 coding DNA: TGTGCCAGCAGTGAATATTTTCTGGGCAATGAGCAGTTCTTC. Translated, it gives CASSEYFLGNEQFF.

This clonotype was counted only a few times. The V and J genes are TRBV27 and TRBJ2-2; 8 bases align to TRBD1. CDR1 is MNHEY, CDR2 SMNVEV, per germline (reference sequence). J was trimmed by 4 bases and V by 6 bases; bases with no gene match: 4. CDR3 length equals 14 residues. The CDR3 DNA sequence: TGTGCCAGCAGCCGGACAGGGACCACCGGGGAGCTGTTTTTT. This sequence encodes CASSRTGTTGELFF.

This clonotype came up many times. CDR3 in amino acids: CASSPQVSSHEQYV. In DNA, the CDR3 is TGTGCCAGCAGCCCTCAGGTTAGCTCTCACGAGCAGTACGTC. The chain links TRBV3-1 to TRBJ2-7; D uncertain. The V gene lost 4 bases and the J gene lost 5 bases, with 15 bases spanning the gap. The CDR3 has 14 residues. The germline V gene has CDR1 LGHDT and CDR2 YNNKEL (reference sequence).

This clonotype was recorded a few times. V usage is TRBV5-1 and J usage is TRBJ2-7; D is ambiguous. The CDR3 covers 13 residues. The V gene lost 5 bases and the J gene lost 1 base, with 10 bases spanning the gap. Germline assignment: CDR1 SGHRS and CDR2 YFSETQ. The CDR3 sequence: CASSVPTSYEQYF. DNA of the CDR3: TGCGCCAGCAGTGTCCCAACTTCCTACGAGCAGTACTTC.

The chain uses TRBV6-5 and TRBJ2-5; 7 positions match TRBD2. CDR3 length equals 14 residues. Germline V lookup: CDR1 MNHEY, CDR2 SVGAGI. V lost 0 bases and J lost 4; bases outside the gene matches: 2. The CDR3 here is CASSYSPGGETQYF. DNA of the CDR3: TGTGCCAGCAGTTACTCCCCGGGGGGAGAGACCCAGTACTTC.

This clonotype was seen more than once but under ten times. The chain couples TRBV4-1 to TRBJ1-5; D not resolved. This CDR3 has 13 amino acids. The V gene's germline CDR1 is MGHRA and CDR2 YSYEKL. V lost 4 bases and J 7 bases, leaving 11 bases between the germline ends. This CDR3 is CASSLAGGQPQHF. DNA for the CDR3: TGCGCCAGCAGCCTGGCTGGCGGCCAGCCCCAGCATTTT.

The sample holds many counts of this clonotype. The chain is built from TRBV5-1 and TRBJ2-7; no clear D. Germline assignment: CDR1 SGHRS and CDR2 YFSETQ. V was shortened by 0 bases and J by 10 bases, with 5 bases between the two germline ends. The CDR3 has 10 residues. The CDR3 sequence: CASSLEAQYV. DNA of the CDR3: TGCGCCAGCAGCTTGGAAGCCCAGTACGTC.

This clonotype was seen a few times. The V and J genes are TRBV18 and TRBJ1-1; 8 bases align to TRBD1. The CDR3 loop spans 14 amino acids. The J segment lost 5 bases and the V segment lost 3 bases, leaving 5 bases of the junction unmatched. Germline lookup yields CDR1 KGHSH and CDR2 LQKENI. CDR3 loop: CASSPGQAVTEAFF. The CDR3 DNA is TGTGCCAGCTCACCGGGACAGGCGGTTACTGAAGCTTTCTTT.

The chain carries TRBV30 and TRBJ2-5; possibly TRBD2 for D (6 bases). Germline V gene lookup returns CDR1 GTSNPN and CDR2 SVGIG (reference sequence). The CDR3 contains 15 residues. The germline V and J ends were trimmed by 2 bases and 1 base, with 14 bases remaining between them. CDR3 sequence reads: CAWSYFGGSQETQYF. The CDR3 bases are TGTGCCTGGAGTTACTTTGGGGGGAGCCAAGAGACCCAGTACTTC.

This chain links TRBV7-9 with TRBJ2-7; D unclear. V lost 3 bases, J lost 6 bases, and 9 bases lay in between. The CDR3 loop spans 12 amino acids. The germline V gene has CDR1 SEHNR and CDR2 FQNEAQ (reference sequence). CDR3 residues: CASSFLHSEQYF. CDR3 sequence (DNA): TGTGCCAGCAGCTTCCTTCACAGCGAGCAGTACTTC.

The chain employs TRBV7-6 and TRBJ2-5; 8 bases agree with TRBD2. V lost 1 base to trimming and J lost 5 bases; unmatched junction nucleotides: 12. The CDR3 sequence is 17 residues long. Germline V gene data show CDR1 as SGHVS and CDR2 as FNYEAQ. This chain's CDR3 is CASSLGYRAGEWETQYF. CDR3 nucleotides: TGTGCCAGCAGCTTAGGGTATCGAGCGGGGGAGTGGGAGACCCAGTACTTC.

In this sample, this clonotype turned up a few times. The genes are TRBV6-2 or TRBV6-3 and TRBJ1-5; D possibly corresponds to TRBD1 (5 bases). The CDR3 contains 15 residues. Trimming took off 6 bases at V and 2 bases at J, with 14 bases between the two ends. The germline V gene encodes CDR1 MNHEY and CDR2 SVGEGT. This chain's CDR3 is CASSWDDGGNQPQHF. The DNA of the CDR3 is TGTGCCAGCAGCTGGGACGATGGGGGCAATCAGCCCCAGCATTTT.

This rearrangement joins TRBV19 to TRBJ1-1; no firm D call. CDR3 size: 12 residues. In germline, CDR1 is LNHDA, CDR2 SQIVND (reference sequence). The ends were cut back, 3 bases at V and 6 bases at J, with 8 bases in the middle. CDR3 coding DNA: TGTGCCAGTAGTATCGGGGTGTCTGAAGCTTTCTTT. Encoded protein: CASSIGVSEAFF.